This T cell receptor beta chain emerged from a study of blood T cell repertoires in COVID-19. On the study more broadly: From the United States, Italy and Spain came samples of acute and convalescent COVID-19. In each case, the material was cDNA or gDNA derived from T cells, B-cell-depleted T cells, or PBMCs.

This clone showed up just a few times. V was pared by 7 bases and J by 3 bases, with 14 bases of the junction left unmatched. The germline gives CDR1 MNHEY, CDR2 SMNVEV (reference sequence). The CDR3 sequence is 17 residues long. Authors' methods: For nucleated cells, counts were estimated from reference gene primer amplification. Profiled with immunoSEQ multiplex PCR; TCRdb holds only in-frame clones, not every one. Clone size and the V and J calls come from that table; the DNA yielded D and trimming. Here the sample spans about 16,000 clones, 85% to 90% being singletons. Sequenced: peripheral blood. The TCR comes from a man in his sixties with acute or convalescent COVID-19. This rearrangement joins TRBV27 to TRBJ2-2; 7 positions agree with TRBD1. CDR3 in DNA: TGTGCCAGCAAGAGGCAGGGGGAAATCGGTGACACCGGGGAGCTGTTTTTT. Translating gives CASKRQGEIGDTGELFF.